What follows are 22 T cell receptor beta chains derived from one specimen sequenced in a study of T cell responses to AZD1222 COVID-19 vaccine. Clones were sequenced by immunoSEQ multiplex PCR, and TCRdb holds only the in-frame ones, with some missing. Found here are around 150,000 clones; the top ten clones hold around 2.4%. Sequences were obtained from peripheral blood. These receptors were taken from an adult in good health.

J is TRBJ1-2 and V is TRBV18; 7 nucleotides line up with TRBD1. The CDR3 has 14 amino acids. The V segment lost 4 bases and the J segment 4 bases; nucleotides outside the gene matches: 6. Germline V gene sequence: CDR1 KGHSH, CDR2 LQKENI. The CDR3 protein is CASSRTGDVYGYTF. DNA of the CDR3: TGTGCCAGCTCACGGACAGGCGATGTCTATGGCTACACCTTC.

V and J are TRBV5-1 and TRBJ1-1; D might be TRBD1 (6 bases). V lost 0 bases and J 0 bases, leaving 12 bases between the germline ends. Germline lookup yields CDR1 SGHRS and CDR2 YFSETQ. The CDR3 runs to 16 residues. CDR3 sequence: CASSLGDGTLNTEAFF. For the CDR3, the DNA is TGCGCCAGCAGCTTGGGCGATGGGACACTGAACACTGAAGCTTTCTTT.

This chain connects TRBV6-6 to TRBJ2-7; D might be TRBD2 (6 bases). Looked up from germline, CDR1 is MNHNY and CDR2 is SVGAGI (reference sequence). The CDR3 consists of 15 residues. V lost 2 bases and J 2 bases, leaving 13 bases between the germline ends. The CDR3 coding sequence is TGTGCCAGCAGTTACCTCTTTGGCGGGACCTACGAGCAGTACTTC. The encoded protein is CASSYLFGGTYEQYF.

The chain links TRBV19 to TRBJ1-2; perhaps TRBD1 as D (5 bases). V gave up 5 bases and J gave up 2 bases, with 15 bases separating them. Germline CDR1 is LNHDA and CDR2 is SQIVND (reference sequence). The CDR3 sequence is 15 residues long. DNA of the CDR3: TGTGCCAGTAGTTACCCGGGACGGACCAACTATGGCTACACCTTC. Amino acid sequence: CASSYPGRTNYGYTF.

CDR3 bases: TGTGCCAGCAGCCAAGATCCCTCCGAGTCTGAGCAGTTCTTC. It translates to CASSQDPSESEQFF. The chain links TRBV3-1 (or the pseudogene TRBV3-2) to TRBJ2-1; D remains unclear. This CDR3 has 14 amino acids. Germline V gives CDR1 LGHDT, CDR2 YNNKEL (reference sequence). Trimming cost V 0 bases and J 9 bases, with 12 bases left between them.

The J gene is TRBJ2-1, the V gene TRBV11-1; 8 positions agree with TRBD1. The CDR3 consists of 15 residues. Germline trimming cut 5 bases from V and 6 bases from J; bases unmatched to any gene: 9. Germline V CDR1 and CDR2: SGHAT, FQDESV (reference sequence). The CDR3 DNA is TGTGCCAGCAGCGTGGACAGGGCGGAAATCAATGAGCAGTTCTTC. It specifies CASSVDRAEINEQFF.

The chain is built from TRBV28 and TRBJ1-3; 9 positions agree with TRBD1. The CDR3 loop spans 15 amino acids. The trim removed 7 bases at V and 2 bases at J, leaving 6 bases unmatched. In germline, CDR1 is MDHEN, CDR2 SYDVKM. CDR3: CASIAYRGPGNTIYF. DNA of the CDR3: TGTGCCAGCATAGCATACAGGGGGCCTGGAAACACCATATATTTT.

This chain links TRBV9 with TRBJ2-7; 7 bases line up with TRBD2. The CDR3 is 15 amino acids. The germline V gene encodes CDR1 SGDLS and CDR2 YYNGEE. After removal of 4 bases from V and 3 bases from J, the junction contained 10 bases not matched to a gene. The CDR3 loop reads CASSPMLGGGYEQYF. The CDR3 nucleotides read TGTGCCAGCAGCCCGATGCTCGGCGGGGGCTACGAGCAGTACTTC.

V gene TRBV6-5 combines with J gene TRBJ1-2; no clear D gene. V was pared by 5 bases and J by 8 bases, with 18 bases between. The CDR3 covers 14 residues. Germline V gives CDR1 MNHEY, CDR2 SVGAGI. This CDR3 is CASSPRVGLGGYTF. The DNA of the CDR3 is TGTGCCAGCAGTCCCCGTGTAGGGCTGGGAGGCTACACCTTC.

The gene calls are TRBV18 and TRBJ2-7; D remains ambiguous. The germline V gene has CDR1 KGHSH and CDR2 LQKENI. This CDR3 is 14 amino acids long. Trimming pared 6 bases from V and 4 bases from J, leaving 16 bases between. The CDR3 DNA reads TGTGCCAGCTCCCCAGGCCGGTCACAGTACGAGCAGTACTTC. This translates into CASSPGRSQYEQYF.

The genes are TRBV3-1 (or the pseudogene TRBV3-2) and TRBJ1-5, with D possibly being TRBD1 (6 bases). V was cut by 2 bases and J by 5 bases, with 10 bases left in between. Germline-derived CDR1 and CDR2 are LGHDT and YNNKEL (reference sequence). There are 14 residues in the CDR3. The CDR3 loop reads CASSQLQGDQPQHF. The CDR3 nucleotides are TGTGCCAGCAGCCAATTACAGGGTGATCAGCCCCAGCATTTT.

This chain links TRBV19 with TRBJ2-1; D perhaps matches TRBD2 (6 bases). Germline CDR1 is LNHDA and CDR2 is SQIVND (reference sequence). This CDR3 spans 17 amino acids. V gave up 5 bases and J gave up 0 bases, with 17 bases separating them. DNA of the CDR3: TGTGCCAGTAGTGTCTTGGGAGGACTAAGCTCCTACAATGAGCAGTTCTTC. Amino acid sequence: CASSVLGGLSSYNEQFF.

V and J are TRBV9 and TRBJ1-4; D possibly corresponds to TRBD1 (5 bases). The germline V gene has CDR1 SGDLS and CDR2 YYNGEE. CDR3 length: 15 amino acids. V lost 3 bases to trimming and J lost 4 bases, with 13 bases between them. This chain's CDR3 is CASSGLGDFNEKLFF. CDR3 sequence (DNA): TGTGCCAGCAGCGGCCTTGGGGACTTTAATGAAAAACTGTTTTTT.

The chain carries TRBV29-1 and TRBJ1-1; D gene unclear. The CDR3 is 13 amino acids. V shed 6 bases and J shed 0 bases, with 11 bases lying between them. Germline loops: CDR1 SQVTM, CDR2 ANQGSEA. The CDR3 region has the DNA TGCAGCGTCGCCTCTGTTATGAACACTGAAGCTTTCTTT. Translation gives CSVASVMNTEAFF.

V usage is TRBV4-2 and J usage is TRBJ1-6; D remains unclear. From germline, CDR1 is LGHNA and CDR2 YNFKEQ. The CDR3 is 16 amino acids. Trimming removed 1 base from V and 9 bases from J, with 16 bases in between. CDR3 protein: CASSQALTRRASPLHF. The CDR3 DNA follows: TGTGCCAGCAGCCAAGCTCTGACACGGAGAGCTTCACCCCTCCACTTT.

The chain employs TRBV29-1 and TRBJ2-2, with 7 bases identical to TRBD1. V trimming: 0 bases; J trimming: 4 bases; junction bases outside the gene matches: 5. The CDR3 consists of 15 residues. Germline CDR1 and CDR2: SQVTM and ANQGSEA. CDR3 loop: CSVEDAYRGTGELFF. The CDR3 coding sequence is TGCAGCGTTGAAGATGCGTACAGGGGCACCGGGGAGCTGTTTTTT.

About this clone: At one end the junction does not follow the germline gene, possibly because of a read error. The chain couples TRBV7-2 to TRBJ1-2, with D perhaps TRBD1 (6 bases). The CDR3 extends over 13 amino acids. Germline CDR1 is SGHTA and CDR2 is FQGNSA. The CDR3 nucleotides read TGTGCCAGCGGCTTCCAGACAGGCTACGGCTACACCTTC. It encodes CASGFQTGYGYTF.

The chain couples TRBV2 to TRBJ1-2, with TRBD1 matching over 8 bases. Germline CDR1 and CDR2: SNHLY and FYNNEI. V was pared by 5 bases and J by 3 bases, with 5 bases of the junction left unmatched. CDR3 length: 14 amino acids. CDR3 protein: CASSTQQGDYGYTF. Here the CDR3 DNA reads TGTGCCAGCAGTACCCAACAGGGGGACTATGGCTACACCTTC.

The J gene is TRBJ2-4, the V gene TRBV7-3, with D unresolved. V dropped 3 bases and J dropped 0 bases, with 18 bases sitting between them. The CDR3 has 18 residues. Germline V CDR1 and CDR2: SGHTA, FQGTGA. The CDR3 region is CASSLETPPTLAKNIQYF. The CDR3 DNA follows: TGTGCCAGCAGCTTGGAAACACCTCCGACTCTAGCCAAAAACATTCAGTACTTC.

On this clone: A read error may account for a junction end that differs from germline. CDR3 nucleotide sequence: TGTGCCAGCAGCCAAGGGAGCGGGGGTGGGGGACTCTTC. Amino acid sequence: CASSQGSGGGGLF. This chain links TRBV3-1 (or the pseudogene TRBV3-2) with TRBJ2-1; 8 bases are a match to TRBD2. CDR1 and CDR2 (germline): LGHDT, YNNKEL (reference sequence). The CDR3 is 13 amino acids.

CDR3 loop: CASSYPSGGSGANVLTF. The CDR3, as DNA: TGTGCCAGCAGTTACCCGAGCGGGGGGTCTGGGGCCAACGTCCTGACTTTC. This sequence joins TRBV6-2 or TRBV6-3 and TRBJ2-6, with TRBD2 identical over 9 bases. Germline CDR1 and CDR2: MNHEY and SVGEGT. This CDR3 region has 17 residues. Unmatched junction bases numbered 3, after V lost 2 bases and J lost 1 base.

This chain joins TRBV19 and TRBJ1-5; the D is unclear. The CDR3 is 13 amino acids. Germline-derived CDR1 and CDR2 are LNHDA and SQIVND (reference sequence). V lost 4 bases, J lost 5 bases, and 9 bases lay in between. The CDR3 DNA follows: TGTGCCAGTAGTAGGGTTCGTGATCAGCCCCAGCATTTT. Protein product: CASSRVRDQPQHF.